One sample yielded the 22 T cell receptor beta chains listed below, sequenced in a study of shared clonotypes between healthy human individuals. Repertoires were generated with immunoSEQ multiplex PCR, while TCRdb's copy carries only in-frame clones and drops some. The sample records roughly 500,000 clones, over 60% being singletons. Sequenced: PBMCs. These receptors all stem from a woman in her 40s in good health. Some clones in this sample may be carry-over from other donors' samples.

V usage is TRBV6-5 and J usage is TRBJ2-5, with TRBD2 matching over 14 bases. Germline CDR1 reads MNHEY; CDR2 reads SVGAGI. Losses at the gene ends were 4 bases for V and 4 bases for J; bases not matched to a gene: 5. The CDR3 totals 16 residues. The CDR3 nucleotides read TGTGCCAGCAGTTTAGGACTAGCGGGAGGCGCAGAGACCCAGTACTTC. Encoded protein: CASSLGLAGGAETQYF.

The gene calls are TRBV23-1 and TRBJ2-1, with D perhaps TRBD2 (6 bases). Being an ORF, TRBV23-1 has a function that is uncertain. V shed 5 bases and J shed 9 bases, with 14 bases lying between them. The CDR3 consists of 13 residues. The CDR3 DNA follows: TGCGCCAGCAGTGGGGACGCGGGGAGTGAGCAGTTCTTC. It codes for CASSGDAGSEQFF.

This clone was seen once. A much larger clone differs by one base, so this may be a read error. Here the CDR3 DNA reads TGTGCCAGCAGCTTTCTTGGACAGACGAGCTCCTACGAGCAGTACTTC. It yields the protein CASSFLGQTSSYEQYF. The chain links TRBV11-2 to TRBJ2-7, with D possibly matching TRBD1 (6 bases). Trimming shortened V by 3 bases and J by 0 bases, and 15 bases separated the two germline ends. CDR3 length equals 16 residues. Per the germline V gene, CDR1 is SGHAT and CDR2 is FQNNGV.

The chain carries TRBV6-5 and TRBJ2-7; the D gene is possibly TRBD2 (6 bases). V lost 4 bases and J 5 bases, leaving 12 bases between the germline ends. Germline lookup yields CDR1 MNHEY and CDR2 SVGAGI. The CDR3 covers 13 residues. Written as DNA, the CDR3 is TGTGCCAGCAGTTCGCTCGGGAGCCACGAGCAGTACTTC. Protein product: CASSSLGSHEQYF.

This clone has a count of ten or more. The chain couples TRBV10-2 to TRBJ2-1; 8 bases line up with TRBD2. The germline V gene encodes CDR1 WSHSY and CDR2 SAAADI. J lost 5 bases, V lost 0 bases, and 6 bases had no gene match. The CDR3 is 16 residues long. CDR3 bases: TGCGCCAGCAGTGAGTCGATTGCTAGCGGGCACAATGAGCAGTTCTTC. Amino acids: CASSESIASGHNEQFF.

In DNA form, the CDR3 reads TGTGCCAGCAGTTCGGCCGGGACAGGCGCGAACACCATATATTTT. Its translation is CASSSAGTGANTIYF. The rearrangement joins TRBV27 to TRBJ1-3, with 8 bases matching TRBD1. This CDR3 comprises 15 residues. Germline V CDR1 and CDR2: MNHEY, SMNVEV (reference sequence). The V gene end was trimmed by 4 bases and the J gene end by 7 bases; junction bases not matched to a gene: 9.

The J gene is TRBJ2-7, the V gene TRBV19; perhaps TRBD2 as D (7 bases). Deletions cut 9 bases from V and 3 bases from J, with 12 bases between. CDR3 length: 12 amino acids. Germline-derived CDR1 and CDR2 are LNHDA and SQIVND (reference sequence). The CDR3 loop reads CASEGGDYEQYF. The CDR3 bases are TGTGCCAGCGAGGGGGGGGACTACGAGCAGTACTTC.

The J gene is TRBJ1-2, the V gene TRBV7-7; a weak D match, TRBD1 (6 bases). The CDR3 has 13 amino acids. Germline V lookup: CDR1 SSHAT, CDR2 FNYEAQ (reference sequence). The chain's CDR3 is CAIPTGLGYGYTF. For the CDR3, the DNA is TGTGCTATACCGACAGGTTTAGGGTACGGCTACACCTTC. The variable domain in full, with the rest retrieved from reference TRBV7-7 and TRBJ1-2, is GAGVSQSPRYKVTKRGQDVTLRCDPISSHATLYWYQQALGQGPEFLTYFNYEAQPDKSGLPSDRFSAERPEGSISTLTIQRTEQRDSAMYRCAIPTGLGYGYTFGSGTRLTVV.

The chain combines TRBV5-6 with TRBJ1-2, with D possibly matching TRBD1 (5 bases). V was shortened by 7 bases and J by 2 bases, with 18 bases between the two germline ends. This CDR3 comprises 15 residues. The germline V gene encodes CDR1 SGHDT and CDR2 YYEEEE. The CDR3 here is CASSPEGLRNYGYTF. DNA for the CDR3: TGTGCCAGCTCTCCCGAGGGGCTGCGGAACTATGGCTACACCTTC.

A word on this clone: The sample holds other DNA sequences that translate to the same CDR3. The chain employs TRBV7-2 and TRBJ2-5; D call uncertain. V dropped 1 base and J dropped 0 bases, with 6 bases sitting between them. The V gene's germline CDR1 is SGHTA and CDR2 FQGNSA. The CDR3 is 14 amino acids. The CDR3 region has the DNA TGTGCCAGCAGCTTAGGCACAAACCAAGAGACCCAGTACTTC. Protein sequence: CASSLGTNQETQYF. The full variable domain, its missing parts supplied by reference TRBV7-2 and TRBJ2-5, is GAGVSQSPSNKVTEKGKDVELRCDPISGHTALYWYRQSLGQGLEFLIYFQGNSAPDKSGLPSDRFSAERTGGSVSTLTIQRTQQEDSAVYLCASSLGTNQETQYFGPGTRLLVL.

In regard to this clone: This CDR3 is also generated by other DNA sequences in the sample. The chain carries TRBV30 and TRBJ2-7, with no clear D. Germline CDR1 is GTSNPN and CDR2 is SVGIG (reference sequence). The CDR3 sequence is 11 residues long. V shed 2 bases and J shed 4 bases, with 6 bases lying between them. DNA of the CDR3: TGTGCCTGGAGTAGGAATTACGAGCAGTACTTC. It yields the protein CAWSRNYEQYF. The entire variable domain, with the rest obtained from reference TRBV30 and TRBJ2-7, is as follows: SQTIHQWPATLVQPVGSPLSLECTVEGTSNPNLYWYRQAAGRGLQLLFYSVGIGQISSEVPQNLSASRPQDRQFILSSKKLLLSDSGFYLCAWSRNYEQYFGPGTRLTVT.

The chain uses TRBV7-8 and TRBJ2-7; the match to TRBD2 covers 7 bases. J lost 7 bases, V lost 8 bases, and 11 bases had no gene match. CDR3 length: 13 amino acids. Per the germline V gene, CDR1 is SGHVS and CDR2 is FQNEAQ. Here the CDR3 DNA reads TGTGCCAGCTCGTCGCGGGAGCTTTATGAGCAGTACTTC. Encoded protein: CASSSRELYEQYF.

Points on this clone: Just one base apart from a much larger clone, this may be a read error. The V and J genes are TRBV30 and TRBJ2-5, with a possible D match to TRBD2 (6 bases). Germline V CDR1 and CDR2: GTSNPN, SVGIG (reference sequence). The CDR3 totals 16 residues. V lost 0 bases and J lost 7, with 21 bases in between. CDR3 amino acids: CAWSVREALRGGTQYF. The CDR3 nucleotides read TGTGCCTGGAGTGTACGTGAGGCGTTAAGGGGAGGGACCCAGTACTTC.

The chain recombines TRBV5-1 with TRBJ1-2; 7 bases fit TRBD1. CDR3 size: 16 residues. The V and J ends lost 4 bases and 5 bases, in that order; junction bases with no gene match: 14. Germline CDR1 and CDR2: SGHRS and YFSETQ. The CDR3 bases are TGCGCCAGCAGCCATGGACAGGTCGACCTGAAGTATGGCTACACCTTC. It specifies CASSHGQVDLKYGYTF.

The V gene is TRBV11-3, the J gene TRBJ2-1; weak D call: TRBD2 (7 bases). Trimming removed 2 bases from V and 7 bases from J, with 15 bases in between. This CDR3 has 15 amino acids. CDR1 and CDR2 from the germline V gene are SGHNT and YENEEA. CDR3 sequence: CASSLWGGRENEQFF. The CDR3 DNA is TGTGCCAGCAGCTTATGGGGGGGCAGGGAAAATGAGCAGTTCTTC.

As concerns this clone: A much more abundant neighbour one base away suggests this may be a read error. The V gene is TRBV11-1, the J gene TRBJ2-7; either TRBD1 or TRBD2 may supply D (5 bases each). Germline CDR1 is SGHAT and CDR2 is FQDESV (reference sequence). The CDR3 spans 13 residues. The V and J ends lost 6 bases and 2 bases respectively, with 11 bases between them. The CDR3 DNA sequence: TGTGCCAGCAGTGGGGACGGTCCCTACGAGCAGTACTTC. It codes for CASSGDGPYEQYF.

The CDR3 DNA follows: TGTGCCAGCAGTCCGAACAGGGGGCACTACGAGCAGTACTTC. Its protein product is CASSPNRGHYEQYF. The chain has TRBV27 and TRBJ2-7; 9 nucleotides match TRBD1. J gave up 3 bases and V 5 bases, and 5 bases lay outside the gene matches. From germline, CDR1 is MNHEY and CDR2 SMNVEV (reference sequence). The CDR3 length is 14 residues.

The V call is TRBV2, the J call TRBJ1-5; perhaps TRBD1 as D (5 bases). V shed 6 bases and J shed 0 bases, with 12 bases lying between them. Germline CDR1 and CDR2: SNHLY and FYNNEI. This CDR3 is built from 15 residues. DNA of the CDR3: TGTGCCAGCAGCTTTACAGGATATAGCAATCAGCCCCAGCATTTT. This sequence encodes CASSFTGYSNQPQHF.

The genes are TRBV6-5 and TRBJ1-2, with unresolved D. The germline gives CDR1 MNHEY, CDR2 SVGAGI. This CDR3 region has 14 residues. The V end lost 5 bases, the J end lost 4 bases, and 14 bases lay between the germline ends. CDR3 DNA: TGTGCCAGCAGTGTAGATCAGAGAAGCTATGGCTACACCTTC. It translates to CASSVDQRSYGYTF.

V usage is TRBV7-8 and J usage is TRBJ2-2, with 14 nucleotides matching TRBD2. The CDR3 is 18 amino acids. In germline, CDR1 is SGHVS, CDR2 FQNEAQ. The junction had 9 bases not matched to a gene; V was cut back by 4 bases and J by 5 bases. For the CDR3, the DNA is TGTGCCAGCAGCTCTAAGGGACTAGCGGGAGAGGTAACCGGGGAGCTGTTTTTT. Translated, it gives CASSSKGLAGEVTGELFF.

This clone has more than one count but fewer than ten. This CDR3 reads CASSLDQRQDNEQFF. The CDR3 region has the DNA TGTGCCAGCAGCTTAGATCAGAGACAGGACAATGAGCAGTTCTTC. This rearrangement joins TRBV11-3 to TRBJ2-1; a weak D match, TRBD1 (6 bases). V lost 0 bases, J lost 5 bases, and 11 bases lay in between. Germline V gene sequence: CDR1 SGHNT, CDR2 YENEEA. The CDR3 sequence is 15 residues long.

The rearrangement uses TRBV9 and TRBJ2-5; the match to TRBD2 covers 10 bases. V lost 2 bases to trimming and J lost 3 bases; unmatched junction nucleotides: 4. This CDR3 spans 15 amino acids. Germline V gene lookup returns CDR1 SGDLS and CDR2 YYNGEE. Here the CDR3 DNA reads TGTGCCAGCAGCGTTTCCGGACTAGCGGAAGAGACCCAGTACTTC. Protein sequence: CASSVSGLAEETQYF.